A selection of T cell receptor beta chains follows, all from one sample in a study of shared clonotypes between healthy human individuals. The repertoire was sequenced with immunoSEQ multiplex PCR; TCRdb's copy has only in-frame clones and lacks some. The table has roughly 2,000,000 clones, about 94% seen once. The source material was naive CD8+ T cells from PBMCs. The receptors stem from a man between 18 and 29 years old in good health. Some clones in this sample may be carry-over from other donors' samples. CDR3s include the opening cysteine and the closing phenylalanine or tryptophan. Fields, in order: V gene, CDR3 protein.

>TRBV19
CASSIGTHTGNTEAFF
>TRBV9
CASSTQPGQQETQYF
>TRBV4-1
CASSQDPLAGEGTGELFF
>TRBV5-1
CASSPGTSGRAYNEQFF
>TRBV28
CASSSIDRDRGVLGIYEQYF
>TRBV7-8
CASSQGLAGRSSYNEQFF
>TRBV27
CASGFQGRGGELFF
>TRBV10-3
CAISDPSVGGELFF
>TRBV5-6
CASSLGLAESYEQYF
>TRBV4-3
CASSPPRTGSLYGYTF
>TRBV5-1
CASSLAGTGGYEQYF
>TRBV29-1
CSVLQGEAFF
>TRBV7-9
CASSPGGGFHTF
>TRBV15
CATSRGTANYGYTF
>TRBV5-6
CASSLGGHNQPQHF
>TRBV5-1
CASGTVSGNEQFF
>TRBV5-5
CASSLGQGYNEQFF
>TRBV19
CASSMGVLSEAFF
>TRBV28
CASSPVGQEEQYF
>TRBV16
CASSQVGLPTYEQYF
>TRBV7-8
CASSLALHLAKNIQYF
>TRBV4-3
CASSTHRDRVPFF
>TRBV7-2
CASRGREGRAGELFF
>TRBV10-3
CAIGSGSEQFF
>TRBV10-3
CAAEGSGNTIYF
>TRBV9
CASSLRLAGGRYNEQFF
>TRBV7-2
CASSQTGGNEKLFF
>TRBV15
CATSPPDGVINQPQHF
>TRBV4-3
CASSQDRTANQPQHF
>TRBV16
CASSPGQRNTEAFF
>TRBV11-2
CASSERQGSNYGYTF
>TRBV19
CASSVGNEQFF
>TRBV29-1
CSTDHGTGTFGYTF
>TRBV11-2
CASSLYVGPGGDYGYTF
>TRBV9
CASSVVSLAPTGELFF
>TRBV30
CAWSGPGTGAGQPQHF
>TRBV5-4
CASSLGSNEQYF
>TRBV5-1
CASSLFGSREGGYTF
>TRBV29-1
CSVEDLQGSGANVLTF
>TRBV28
CASSQTSGSGAYEQYF